Each of the 25 T cell receptor beta chains below was sequenced from the same sample in a study of T cells after somatic rescue of genetic block. This table comes from immunoSEQ multiplex PCR, and its TCRdb copy is limited to in-frame clones, with some not included. The sample holds more than 13,000 clones, roughly three quarters seen once. Sequences were obtained from peripheral blood mononuclear cells (PBMCs). The source of these receptors is a man between 18 and 35 years old.

The CDR3 reads CASSLRQGVTNEKLFF. The CDR3 DNA reads TGTGCCAGCAGCCTCCGACAGGGGGTAACTAATGAAAAACTGTTTTTT. This sequence joins TRBV7-2 and TRBJ1-4; the match to TRBD1 covers 9 bases. There are 16 residues in the CDR3. Germline V gene data show CDR1 as SGHTA and CDR2 as FQGNSA. V lost 5 bases to trimming and J lost 1 base; unmatched junction nucleotides: 5. Together with reference TRBV7-2 and TRBJ1-4, the CDR3 gives the full variable domain: GAGVSQSPSNKVTEKGKDVELRCDPISGHTALYWYRQSLGQGLEFLIYFQGNSAPDKSGLPSDRFSAERTGGSVSTLTIQRTQQEDSAVYLCASSLRQGVTNEKLFFGSGTQLSVL.

The count of this clone is one. V gene TRBV18 combines with J gene TRBJ2-5, with TRBD1 matching over 10 bases. Germline V gives CDR1 KGHSH, CDR2 LQKENI. CDR3 length: 14 residues. Trimming at V came to 6 bases and at J to 2 bases, leaving 3 bases not matched to a gene. This CDR3 is CASSPGQGQETQYF. The CDR3 DNA reads TGTGCCAGCTCGCCGGGACAGGGGCAAGAGACCCAGTACTTC.

In this sample, this clone is medium-sized (0.01 to 0.1%). The chain links TRBV6-5 to TRBJ2-7; D is unclear. V dropped 6 bases and J dropped 3 bases, with 6 bases sitting between them. The germline CDR1 and CDR2 sequences are MNHEY and SVGAGI. The CDR3 spans 11 residues. The CDR3 DNA reads TGTGCCAGCAGGGGTTACTACGAGCAGTACTTC. Translated: CASRGYYEQYF.

This clone was seen a handful of times. The V gene is TRBV5-1, the J gene TRBJ1-2; D uncertain. The CDR3 runs to 12 residues. Germline V CDR1 and CDR2: SGHRS, YFSETQ. V lost 0 bases and J 4 bases, leaving 4 bases between the germline ends. CDR3 residues: CASSLDTYGYTF. CDR3 in DNA: TGCGCCAGCAGCTTGGACACCTATGGCTACACCTTC.

In nucleotides, the CDR3 is TGTGCCAGCAGACCGACAGGGGTAGGGTCACCCCTCCACTTT. Residues: CASRPTGVGSPLHF. The V and J genes are TRBV6-4 and TRBJ1-6, with 8 bases identical to TRBD1. The V segment lost 6 bases and the J segment 10 bases; nucleotides outside the gene matches: 8. Germline-derived CDR1 and CDR2 are MRHNA and SNTAGT. The CDR3 is 14 amino acids.

The chain has TRBV28 and TRBJ2-1; 15 bases fit TRBD2. CDR1 is MDHEN and CDR2 is SYDVKM in the germline V gene. The CDR3 spans 15 residues. Trimming removed 4 bases from V and 8 bases from J; junction bases left unmatched: 3. CDR3 DNA sequence: TGTGCCAGCAGTTGGACTAGCGGGGGGGCCTATGAGCAGTTCTTC. Residues: CASSWTSGGAYEQFF.

This clone was seen a few times. The chain carries TRBV27 and TRBJ1-1; D is unclear. Trimming took off 2 bases at V and 1 base at J, with 5 bases between the two ends. Germline V gene data show CDR1 as MNHEY and CDR2 as SMNVEV (reference sequence). The CDR3 loop spans 13 amino acids. CDR3 amino acids: CASSLRRNTEAFF. CDR3 DNA: TGTGCCAGCAGTTTAAGGCGGAACACTGAAGCTTTCTTT.

This clone occurred a few times. The chain combines TRBV19 with TRBJ2-1; D is uncertain. Germline V gene sequence: CDR1 LNHDA, CDR2 SQIVND (reference sequence). V was shortened by 4 bases and J by 7 bases, with 5 bases between the two germline ends. This CDR3 has 11 residues. CDR3 residues: CASSTRNEQFF. The CDR3 DNA sequence: TGTGCCAGTAGTACTCGTAATGAGCAGTTCTTC.

The V and J genes are TRBV21-1 and TRBJ1-1; no check of the table's D call, TRBD1, against the DNA was made. TRBV21-1 is a recognized pseudogene. The CDR3 spans 13 residues. CDR3 nucleotide sequence: TGTGCCAGCAGCAAAAAGGGGGCCCGAGGAGCTTTCTTT. Translation gives CASSKKGARGAFF.

This chain uses TRBV11-2 with TRBJ1-1; the D is unclear. The V end lost 6 bases, the J end lost 2 bases, and 4 bases lay between the germline ends. There are 11 residues in the CDR3. Germline V CDR1 and CDR2: SGHAT, FQNNGV. This chain's CDR3 is CASRSNTEAFF. DNA of the CDR3: TGTGCCAGCAGATCTAACACTGAAGCTTTCTTT.

The CDR3 DNA follows: TGCGCCAGCAGCCGCCCTCTCTCCGTAGTGGAGGATACGCAGTATTTT. It encodes CASSRPLSVVEDTQYF. The chain recombines TRBV5-1 with TRBJ2-3; no firm D call. This CDR3 comprises 16 residues. The V gene lost 4 bases and the J gene lost 6 bases, with 21 bases spanning the gap. Per germline, CDR1 SGHRS and CDR2 YFSETQ.

V gene TRBV18 combines with J gene TRBJ2-3, with D perhaps TRBD2 (6 bases). From germline, CDR1 is KGHSH and CDR2 LQKENI. V lost 4 bases and J 4 bases, leaving 21 bases between the germline ends. The CDR3 totals 17 residues. The CDR3 sequence is CASSLWAGGSKADTQYF. CDR3 nucleotides: TGTGCCAGCTCACTCTGGGCCGGGGGAAGCAAGGCAGATACGCAGTATTTT. The full variable domain, with the rest looked up from reference TRBV18 and TRBJ2-3, is NAGVMQNPRHLVRRRGQEARLRCSPMKGHSHVYWYRQLPEEGLKFMVYLQKENIIDESGMPKERFSAEFPKEGPSILRIQQVVRGDSAAYFCASSLWAGGSKADTQYFGPGTRLTVL.

V is TRBV29-1 and J is TRBJ2-7; unclear D gene. Germline values: CDR1 SQVTM, CDR2 ANQGSEA. Between the trimmed V and J ends, which lost 1 base and 3 bases, there was a span of 10 bases. This CDR3 is built from 13 residues. The CDR3 here is CSVEGPRNYEQYF. CDR3 nucleotide sequence: TGCAGCGTTGAAGGGCCCCGGAACTACGAGCAGTACTTC.

In its sample, this clone was seen once. V usage is TRBV19 and J usage is TRBJ2-2; the D gene is possibly TRBD2 (5 bases). The CDR3 runs 14 residues. The V gene lost 7 bases and the J gene lost 6 bases, with 15 bases spanning the gap. The germline CDR1 and CDR2 sequences are LNHDA and SQIVND (reference sequence). In DNA form, the CDR3 reads TGTGCCAGTACCTTACTAGGACCGCCCGGGGAGCTGTTTTTT. Amino acids: CASTLLGPPGELFF.

The chain recombines TRBV18 with TRBJ2-7, with 13 bases fitting TRBD2. Germline CDR1 is KGHSH and CDR2 is LQKENI. The CDR3 is made up of 16 amino acids. The V gene end was trimmed by 5 bases and the J gene end by 4 bases; junction bases not matched to a gene: 8. The CDR3 spells CASSRTGTSGTYEQYF. CDR3 bases: TGTGCCAGCTCAAGAACCGGGACTAGCGGGACATACGAGCAGTACTTC.

The genes are TRBV6-6 and TRBJ2-3; D is perhaps TRBD2 (5 bases). CDR1 and CDR2 from the germline V gene are MNHNY and SVGAGI (reference sequence). Trimming removed 4 bases at V and 1 base at J, with 12 bases between. CDR3 length equals 15 residues. CDR3 in amino acids: CASSLIPEGTDTQYF. In nucleotides, the CDR3 is TGTGCCAGCAGTTTAATCCCGGAGGGCACAGATACGCAGTATTTT.

This chain joins TRBV29-1 and TRBJ2-1; D is unclear. Germline V gene data show CDR1 as SQVTM and CDR2 as ANQGSEA. The CDR3 length is 11 residues. V shed 2 bases and J shed 7 bases, with 6 bases lying between them. The CDR3 loop is CSVEWRNEQFF. DNA of the CDR3: TGCAGCGTTGAATGGCGGAATGAGCAGTTCTTC.

The J gene is TRBJ2-5, the V gene TRBV6-1, with TRBD1 as a possible D gene (6 bases). The CDR3 extends over 15 amino acids. Deletions cut 4 bases from V and 1 base from J, with 13 bases between. Germline V lookup: CDR1 MNHNS, CDR2 SASEGT. The CDR3 bases are TGTGCCAGCAGTGCTTACAGGGCCTTCCAAGAGACCCAGTACTTC. Amino acid sequence: CASSAYRAFQETQYF.

The rearrangement links TRBV6-5 to TRBJ1-1, with 11 bases fitting TRBD1. The ends lost 7 bases at V and 7 bases at J; junction bases unmatched: 11. The CDR3 consists of 15 residues. The germline CDR1 and CDR2 sequences are MNHEY and SVGAGI. The CDR3 DNA reads TGTGCCAGCACCACTACCGGGGACAGGGGGAATGAAGCTTTCTTT. This sequence encodes CASTTTGDRGNEAFF.

The V gene is TRBV11-3, the J gene TRBJ2-7; 8 bases agree with TRBD1. J gave up 0 bases and V 1 base, and 5 bases lay outside the gene matches. This CDR3 region has 16 residues. CDR1 and CDR2 from the germline V gene are SGHNT and YENEEA. The CDR3 here is CASSLGFGTGSYEQYF. CDR3 nucleotide sequence: TGTGCCAGCAGCTTAGGATTTGGGACAGGCTCCTACGAGCAGTACTTC.

This sequence joins TRBV10-3 and TRBJ2-5; TRBD1 might be the D (7 bases). The DNA end favors TRBJ2-7, so the J call may be wrong. CDR1 and CDR2 from the germline V gene are ENHRY and SYGVKD. The CDR3 extends over 14 amino acids. CDR3 nucleotides: TGTGCCATCAGCGGAGGGGGCCTGGGCTACGAGCAGTACTTC. This encodes CAISGGGLGYEQYF.

Concerning this clone: A read error may produce the germline difference seen at one junction end. This chain links TRBV18 with TRBJ2-7; 11 bases align to TRBD1. The CDR3 has 16 residues. Germline V gene sequence: CDR1 KGHSH, CDR2 LQKENI. DNA of the CDR3: TGTGCCAGCTTACCAGCGGGGACAGGGGGATCCTACGAGCAGTACTTC. It is translated as CASLPAGTGGSYEQYF.

The chain is built from TRBV2 and TRBJ2-7; possible D gene TRBD1, 6 bases. V was shortened by 6 bases and J by 4 bases, with 13 bases between the two germline ends. The CDR3 sequence is 13 residues long. Germline V gives CDR1 SNHLY, CDR2 FYNNEI. The CDR3 DNA sequence: TGTGCCAGCAGACCGGGACAACCTTACGAGCAGTACTTC. Translation: CASRPGQPYEQYF.

V usage is TRBV6-1 and J usage is TRBJ2-1; D could derive from TRBD1 or TRBD2 (5 bases each). This CDR3 is 14 amino acids long. Germline V gene data show CDR1 as MNHNS and CDR2 as SASEGT. Trimming shortened V by 11 bases and J by 2 bases, and 16 bases separated the two germline ends. This CDR3 reads CAGGLGQPYNEQFF. The DNA of the CDR3 is TGTGCCGGGGGTTTGGGTCAGCCCTACAATGAGCAGTTCTTC.

The CDR3 sequence is CAWSVHLWGQGNTIYF. CDR3 DNA: TGTGCCTGGAGTGTGCATTTGTGGGGACAGGGAAACACCATATATTTT. The chain joins TRBV30 to TRBJ1-3; 7 bases map to TRBD1. Germline V gives CDR1 GTSNPN, CDR2 SVGIG (reference sequence). CDR3 length: 16 residues. V was clipped by 0 bases and J by 4 bases; unmatched bases: 9. Full variable domain (outside the CDR3, taken from reference TRBV30 and TRBJ1-3): SQTIHQWPATLVQPVGSPLSLECTVEGTSNPNLYWYRQAAGRGLQLLFYSVGIGQISSEVPQNLSASRPQDRQFILSSKKLLLSDSGFYLCAWSVHLWGQGNTIYFGEGSWLTVV.